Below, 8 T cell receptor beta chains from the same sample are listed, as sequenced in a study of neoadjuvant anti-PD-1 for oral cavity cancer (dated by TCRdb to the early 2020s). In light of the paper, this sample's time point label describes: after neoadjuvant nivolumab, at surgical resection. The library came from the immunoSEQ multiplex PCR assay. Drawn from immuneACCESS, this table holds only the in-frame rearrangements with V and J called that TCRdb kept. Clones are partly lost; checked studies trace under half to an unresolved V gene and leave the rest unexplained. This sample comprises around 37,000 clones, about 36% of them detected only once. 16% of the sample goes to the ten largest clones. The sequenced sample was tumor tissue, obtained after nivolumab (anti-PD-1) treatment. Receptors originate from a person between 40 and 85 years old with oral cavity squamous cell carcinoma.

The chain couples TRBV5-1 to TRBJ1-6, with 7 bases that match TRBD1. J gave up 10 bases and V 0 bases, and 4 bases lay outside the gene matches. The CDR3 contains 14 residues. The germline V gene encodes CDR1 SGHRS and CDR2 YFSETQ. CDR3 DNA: TGCGCCAGCAGCTTGGACGGGACAGCCTCACCCCTCCACTTT. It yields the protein CASSLDGTASPLHF.

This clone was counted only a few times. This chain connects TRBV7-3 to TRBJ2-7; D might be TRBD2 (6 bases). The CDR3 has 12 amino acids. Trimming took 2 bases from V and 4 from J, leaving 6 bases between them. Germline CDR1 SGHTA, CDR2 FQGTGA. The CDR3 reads CASSLRGYEQYF. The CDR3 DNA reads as TGTGCCAGCAGCTTACGGGGGTACGAGCAGTACTTC. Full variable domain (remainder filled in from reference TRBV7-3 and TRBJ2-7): GAGVSQTPSNKVTEKGKYVELRCDPISGHTALYWYRQSLGQGPEFLIYFQGTGAADDSGLPNDRFFAVRPEGSVSTLKIQRTERGDSAVYLCASSLRGYEQYFGPGTRLTVT.

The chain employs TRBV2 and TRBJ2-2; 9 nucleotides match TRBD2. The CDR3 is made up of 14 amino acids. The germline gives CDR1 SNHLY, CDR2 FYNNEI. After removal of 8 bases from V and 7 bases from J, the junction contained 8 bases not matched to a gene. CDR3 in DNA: TGTGCCAGCGAGCTCGGGACTAGCATCGGGGAGCTGTTTTTT. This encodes CASELGTSIGELFF.

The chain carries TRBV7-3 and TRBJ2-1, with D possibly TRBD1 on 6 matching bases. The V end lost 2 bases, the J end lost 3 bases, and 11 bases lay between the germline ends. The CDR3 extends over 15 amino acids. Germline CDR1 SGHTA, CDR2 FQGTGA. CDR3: CASSLEGGNYNEQFF. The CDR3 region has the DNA TGTGCCAGCAGCTTAGAAGGGGGTAACTACAATGAGCAGTTCTTC.

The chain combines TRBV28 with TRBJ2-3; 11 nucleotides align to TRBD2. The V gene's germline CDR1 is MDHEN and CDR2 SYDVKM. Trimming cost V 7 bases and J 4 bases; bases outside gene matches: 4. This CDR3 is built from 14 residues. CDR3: CASTLSGGADTQYF. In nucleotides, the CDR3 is TGTGCCAGCACCCTTAGCGGGGGGGCAGATACGCAGTATTTT.

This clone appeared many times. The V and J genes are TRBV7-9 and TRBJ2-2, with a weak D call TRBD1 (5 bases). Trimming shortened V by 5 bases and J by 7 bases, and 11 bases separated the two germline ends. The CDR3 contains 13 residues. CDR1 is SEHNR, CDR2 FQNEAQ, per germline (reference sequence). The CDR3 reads CASSARRVGELFF. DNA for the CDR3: TGTGCCAGCAGCGCACGCAGGGTCGGGGAGCTGTTTTTT. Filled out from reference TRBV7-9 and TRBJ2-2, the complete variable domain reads DTGVSQNPRHKITKRGQNVTFRCDPISEHNRLYWYRQTLGQGPEFLTYFQNEAQLEKSRLLSDRFSAERPKGSFSTLEIQRTEQGDSAMYLCASSARRVGELFFGEGSRLTVL.

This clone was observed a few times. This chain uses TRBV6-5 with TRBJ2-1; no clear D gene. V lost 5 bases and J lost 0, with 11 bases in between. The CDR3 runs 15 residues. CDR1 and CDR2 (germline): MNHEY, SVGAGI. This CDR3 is CASSRALRSYNEQFF. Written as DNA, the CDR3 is TGTGCCAGCAGTCGCGCCCTCCGCTCCTACAATGAGCAGTTCTTC.

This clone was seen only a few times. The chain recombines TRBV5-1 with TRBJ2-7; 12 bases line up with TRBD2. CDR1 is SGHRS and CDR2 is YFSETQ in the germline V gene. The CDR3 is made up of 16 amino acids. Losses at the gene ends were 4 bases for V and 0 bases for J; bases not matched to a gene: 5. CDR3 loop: CASSLTSGGTSYEQYF. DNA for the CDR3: TGCGCCAGCAGCCTAACTAGCGGGGGGACCTCCTACGAGCAGTACTTC.